This TCR beta chain was found in a study of STAT5B mutations in CD4+ large granular lymphocyte leukemia. Controls came from buffy coats of healthy blood donors. Measured with immunoSEQ multiplex PCR; TCRdb has only the in-frame clones, and not every one. The table has tens of thousands of clones, roughly 70% seen once. The CDR3 length is 14 residues. The V end was cut by 10 bases, the J end by 2 bases, with 17 bases between. The V gene's germline CDR1 is MDHEN and CDR2 SYDVKM. Sequencing input: CD4+ T cells from blood buffy coats. V usage is TRBV28 and J usage is TRBJ1-1; possibly TRBD1 for D (6 bases). The TCR sequence derives from a human donor in good health. The CDR3 reads CATRKETGNTEAFF. The CDR3 bases are TGTGCCACCAGAAAAGAGACAGGAAACACTGAAGCTTTCTTT.